This TCR beta chain is from a study of radiation and T cells in renal cell carcinoma. Findings and caveats of the study: No pretreatment tumor biopsies were available for baseline clonotypes.

On this clone itself: No antigen is known for it.

Germline V CDR1 and CDR2: SNHLY, FYNNEI. The CDR3 extends over 16 amino acids. The V and J ends lost 0 bases and 6 bases respectively, with 18 bases between them. Profiling relied on immunoSEQ multiplex PCR, and the TCRdb table lists in-frame clones only, not all of them. The sample includes about 95,000 clones, roughly 90% of them seen just once. The time point is: baseline pretreatment blood. Regarding treatment: 15 Gy SBRT to primary tumor, nephrectomy 4 weeks later. Blood was sampled at baseline, 2 weeks and 4 weeks after SBRT. The patient's renal cell carcinoma had clear cell pathology. This sequence originates from a middle-aged man with renal cell carcinoma. The chain combines TRBV2 with TRBJ2-7; TRBD2 might be the D (5 bases). Sequencing used blood, obtained from a patient whose treatment included radiotherapy and nephrectomy. The CDR3 DNA sequence: TGTGCCAGCAGTGAAGCTGTCCCACGGGGTGGCGGCGAGCAGTACTTC. It specifies CASSEAVPRGGGEQYF.